The rows below give T cell receptor beta chains drawn from one sample of a study of shared clonotypes between healthy human individuals. Clones were read by immunoSEQ multiplex PCR, and TCRdb kept only the in-frame ones, dropping some. The table has approximately 640,000 clones, less than 80% seen once. Sequencing was carried out using memory CD4+ T cells sorted from blood. Receptors originate from a woman aged 25-40 years in good health. The CDR3 runs from the conserved cysteine through the conserved F or W. Fields, in order: D gene, clone size, CDR3 length, J gene, V gene, CDR3 DNA, CDR3 protein. The D gene is left open where the match is weak. Clone size, where shown, is once, few, many, or a class for clones that have expanded.

>TRBD1|-|15|TRBJ2-7|TRBV5-5
TGTGCCAGCAGCTATTGGACAGGATCACCCTACGAGCAGTACTTC
CASSYWTGSPYEQYF
>-|few|12|TRBJ2-2|TRBV7-2
TGTGCCAGCAGTTACAGCACCGGGGAGCTGTTTTTT
CASSYSTGELFF
>TRBD2|-|16|TRBJ2-1|TRBV14
TGTGCCAGCAGCCAATTACGGGAGGGCCTAAGGAATGAGCAGTTCTTC
CASSQLREGLRNEQFF
>-|many|10|TRBJ2-7|TRBV6-1
TGTGCCACTAACTTGGACTCCGGGTACTTC
CATNLDSGYF
>-|-|14|TRBJ1-1|TRBV14
TGTGCCAGCAGCCAAGATGCCGGGTCGGGTGAAGCTTTCTTT
CASSQDAGSGEAFF
>-|-|15|TRBJ1-2|TRBV5-6
TGTGCCAGCAGCTTGGGAGGGACAACTAACTATGGCTACACCTTC
CASSLGGTTNYGYTF
>TRBD2|few|20|TRBJ2-3|TRBV5-1
TGCGCCAGCAGCTCCTCGGCTAGCGGGAGGGCCACAGCCCTCACAGATACGCAGTATTTT
CASSSSASGRATALTDTQYF
>-|-|17|TRBJ2-3|TRBV21-1
TGTGCCAGCAGCAAAGAGGGCCAAGACTATGGCACAGATACGCAGTATTTT
CASSKEGQDYGTDTQYF
>-|-|14|TRBJ1-1|TRBV7-9
TGTGCCAGCAGCGGGGCTCCTTTGAACACTGAAGCTTTCTTT
CASSGAPLNTEAFF
>-|-|13|TRBJ2-7|TRBV28
TGTGCCAGCAGCACCGGGGATCCCTACGAGCAGTACTTC
CASSTGDPYEQYF
>TRBD1|once|16|TRBJ1-4|TRBV4-1
TGCGCCAGCAGCCAAGCCGGGACAGGAACTAATGAAAAACTGTTTTTT
CASSQAGTGTNEKLFF
>-|-|17|TRBJ1-4|TRBV7-9
TGTGCCAGCAGCTTGTCCCCGGGCCGCAGTGGTAATGAAAAACTGTTTTTT
CASSLSPGRSGNEKLFF
>-|-|16|TRBJ2-7|TRBV7-2
TGTGCCAGCAGCTCCCCTCTCAAATGGGGAAACTACGAGCAGTACTTC
CASSSPLKWGNYEQYF
>-|-|15|TRBJ2-2|TRBV12-1
TGTGCCAGCAGCTTGGACCGCCTCAACACCGGGGAGCTGTTTTTT
CASSLDRLNTGELFF